The clone carrying this TCR beta chain was found a few times. What it recognizes is unknown. The data are from a study of tumor-infiltrating lymphocytes in primary liver carcinoma. Study summary: Aged between 30 and 69 years, the patients were men and women. Roughly 3.5 to 8 million productive TCRbeta reads came from each sample, comparable across tissue types.

V trimming: 1 base; J trimming: 5 bases; junction bases outside the gene matches: 1. The germline CDR1 and CDR2 sequences are SQVTM and ANQGSEA. The CDR3 runs 13 residues. Overall study results and limits: Only around 7-25% of top clones occurred in all five tumor regions.

The researchers produced TCR beta cDNA from approximately 0.45 ug total RNA with a constant-region primer. Sequencing libraries for TCR beta derived from three nested multiplex PCR rounds that used slightly modified ARM-PCR. For approximately 9 cycles apiece, the opening two PCR rounds ran with TRBV1-TRBV30 forward primers and a C-beta reverse primer. TCRdb redid the calling of the multiplex PCR reads with MiXCR, one entry per CDR3 protein. The table shows 50,000 to 60,000 distinct CDR3 sequences, with around 77% occurring only once. Extraction of RNA together with DNA used 20-30 mg of unsorted bulk tissue.

The specimen was liver tumor tissue from sampling region 5. Documented subset: tumor region T5, tumor centre. This rearrangement joins TRBV29-1 to TRBJ2-5; 10 positions match TRBD1. The source is a middle-aged man with primary liver carcinoma and hepatitis B virus infection. The CDR3 bases are TGCAGCGTTGAAGGGACAGGGGGGGAGACCCAGTACTTC. Its translation: CSVEGTGGETQYF.